One sample yielded the 32 T cell receptor beta chains listed below, sequenced in a study of T-cell reconstitution after alpha-beta-depleted transplantation in children. Construction of the TCRbeta library involved unique molecular identifiers. TCRdb independently ran MiXCR on the PCR reads; one entry per CDR3 protein. The repertoire holds about 290,000 distinct CDR3 sequences, 6% to 10% seen once, with 9.1% in the top ten. Overall study results and limits: T-cell counts and diversity at one year following transplant were attributed mainly to newly produced T cells.

These receptors have no known antigen. Sequencing used peripheral blood, obtained 360 days after TCRalphabeta/CD19-depleted stem cell transplant. All receptors derive from a female patient between 2 and 15 years old who had a stem cell transplant for Fanconi anemia, so the T cells may come from the graft donor.

This clonotype has ten or more counts. The chain uses TRBV7-2 and TRBJ2-3; 11 bases line up with TRBD2. V lost 5 bases to trimming and J lost 7 bases; unmatched junction nucleotides: 11. CDR3 length: 16 residues. Looked up from germline, CDR1 is SGHTA and CDR2 is FQGNSA. CDR3 in amino acids: CASSEYSGGAGNTQYF. DNA for the CDR3: TGTGCCAGCAGCGAATATAGCGGGGGGGCTGGAAATACGCAGTATTTT.

This clonotype showed up many times. The gene calls are TRBV20-1 and TRBJ2-7; no definite D call. Per germline, CDR1 DFQATT and CDR2 SNEGSKA (reference sequence). The CDR3 is 11 amino acids. Trimming took off 5 bases at V and 0 bases at J, with 5 bases between the two ends. The CDR3 DNA reads TGCAGTGCTCTGGGCTCCTACGAGCAGTACTTC. It codes for CSALGSYEQYF.

In its sample, this clonotype was seen many times. V and J are TRBV20-1 and TRBJ2-1, with 11 bases identical to TRBD2. CDR1 is DFQATT, CDR2 SNEGSKA, per germline (reference sequence). With 4 bases clipped from V and 6 bases from J, the junction kept 14 bases outside the gene matches. The CDR3 runs 17 residues. CDR3 residues: CSAITSGGPMYANEQFF. For the CDR3, the DNA is TGCAGTGCTATTACTAGCGGGGGCCCCATGTACGCCAATGAGCAGTTCTTC.

The chain is built from TRBV19 and TRBJ2-5; D is possibly TRBD2 (5 bases). This CDR3 is 18 amino acids long. Germline V CDR1 and CDR2: LNHDA, SQIVND (reference sequence). V was pared by 3 bases and J by 5 bases, with 25 bases between. CDR3 sequence reads: CASSIRSPGGPSYETQYF. CDR3 nucleotides: TGTGCCAGTAGTATTCGAAGCCCTGGCGGGCCAAGCTATGAGACCCAGTACTTC.

This clonotype was detected many times. The chain joins TRBV11-2 to TRBJ2-7; D remains unclear. Germline-derived CDR1 and CDR2 are SGHAT and FQNNGV. The CDR3 is 13 amino acids. Trimming cost V 3 bases and J 7 bases, with 13 bases left between them. The CDR3 DNA sequence: TGTGCCAGCAGCTTTACAGTCCGAGAAGAGCAGTACTTC. Its translation: CASSFTVREEQYF.

The rearrangement links TRBV27 to TRBJ1-5; D might be TRBD1 (6 bases). This CDR3 is 15 amino acids long. The germline V and J ends were trimmed by 5 bases and 7 bases, with 18 bases remaining between them. Germline V lookup: CDR1 MNHEY, CDR2 SMNVEV (reference sequence). CDR3 in amino acids: CASSRAGELGQPQHF. In nucleotides, the CDR3 is TGTGCCAGCAGTCGGGCAGGGGAGCTCGGACAGCCCCAGCATTTT.

The table lists this clonotype with many counts. J is TRBJ1-6 and V is TRBV3-1; D uncertain. Trimming took 4 bases from V and 16 from J, leaving 11 bases between them. Germline CDR1 LGHDT, CDR2 YNNKEL (reference sequence). The CDR3 spans 11 residues. The CDR3 here is CASSRAAALHF. The CDR3 coding sequence is TGTGCCAGCAGCCGGGCGGCAGCACTCCACTTT.

The chain joins TRBV10-3 to TRBJ1-2; 11 bases agree with TRBD1. The CDR3 is 14 residues long. V dropped 2 bases and J dropped 6; count of bases not matched to a gene: 2. Germline CDR1 and CDR2: ENHRY and SYGVKD. CDR3 amino acids: CAISERTGGNGYTF. The CDR3 DNA follows: TGTGCCATCAGTGAGCGGACAGGGGGCAATGGCTACACCTTC.

This clonotype was observed a handful of times. The CDR3 is CASSPPTGNFHYGYTF. The CDR3 nucleotides are TGTGCCAGCAGCCCCCCAACAGGGAATTTTCACTATGGCTACACCTTC. The chain combines TRBV7-9 with TRBJ1-2, with a possible D match to TRBD1 (6 bases). Germline CDR1 is SEHNR and CDR2 is FQNEAQ (reference sequence). CDR3 size: 16 residues. V was clipped by 5 bases and J by 3 bases, with 19 bases between them.

There are a few counts of this clonotype. In DNA form, the CDR3 reads TGTGCCAGCAGTAAAATAGGACAGCCACAGTTCTTC. Translation: CASSKIGQPQFF. The chain joins TRBV7-6 to TRBJ2-1; weak D call: TRBD1 (6 bases). The CDR3 loop spans 12 amino acids. Trimming removed 6 bases at V and 13 bases at J, with 16 bases between. The V gene's germline CDR1 is SGHVS and CDR2 FNYEAQ.

The chain carries TRBV5-1 and TRBJ2-2; no clear D. The germline V gene has CDR1 SGHRS and CDR2 YFSETQ. Trimming removed 4 bases from V and 0 bases from J, with 10 bases in between. The CDR3 has 15 amino acids. CDR3 in amino acids: CASSGTNPNTGELFF. Written as DNA, the CDR3 is TGCGCCAGCAGCGGTACAAACCCGAACACCGGGGAGCTGTTTTTT.

This clonotype has ten or more counts. V usage is TRBV15 and J usage is TRBJ1-5, with D hard to call. The V gene's germline CDR1 is LNHNV and CDR2 YYDKDF (reference sequence). CDR3 length: 12 residues. The V and J ends lost 0 bases and 8 bases respectively, with 5 bases between them. The CDR3 sequence is CATSREREPQHF. The CDR3 region has the DNA TGTGCCACCAGCAGAGAACGGGAGCCCCAGCATTTT. The complete variable domain, with remaining parts taken from reference TRBV15 and TRBJ1-5, reads DAMVIQNPRYQVTQFGKPVTLSCSQTLNHNVMYWYQQKSSQAPKLLFHYYDKDFNNEADTPDNFQSRRPNTSFCFLDIRSPGLGDTAMYLCATSREREPQHFGDGTRLSIL.

Many counts were recorded for this clonotype. V and J are TRBV5-1 and TRBJ2-7, with D maybe TRBD1 (5 bases). Germline CDR1 SGHRS, CDR2 YFSETQ. This CDR3 spans 11 amino acids. V was cut by 4 bases and J by 6 bases, with 8 bases left in between. The CDR3 DNA reads TGCGCCAGCAGCCCAGGGTTCGAGCAGTACTTC. It yields the protein CASSPGFEQYF.

Details on this clonotype: A read error may produce the germline difference seen at one junction end. The gene calls are TRBV6-2 or TRBV6-3 and TRBJ2-7; no clear D. Looked up from germline, CDR1 is MNHEY and CDR2 is SVGEGT. This CDR3 comprises 13 residues. The CDR3 region has the DNA TGTGCCAGCAGTTACTCGAGATCCTCCGAGCAGTACTTC. Translation: CASSYSRSSEQYF.

This clonotype was recorded many times. This sequence joins TRBV2 and TRBJ1-1; D uncertain. The CDR3 extends over 17 amino acids. The V end was cut by 8 bases, the J end by 3 bases, with 25 bases between. Germline assignment: CDR1 SNHLY and CDR2 FYNNEI. CDR3 DNA sequence: TGTGCCAGCTATCCTGGTTTTGGAAGGGAGAAGGACACTGAAGCTTTCTTT. This translates into CASYPGFGREKDTEAFF.

This chain connects TRBV2 to TRBJ1-1; D is ambiguous. The CDR3 runs 13 residues. Per germline, CDR1 SNHLY and CDR2 FYNNEI. Trimming left V 4 bases short and J 11 bases short, with 17 bases between. The CDR3 nucleotides are TGTGCCAGCAGTGCAGGAGGGTACGGTGTCGCTTTCTTT. Amino acid sequence: CASSAGGYGVAFF.

At least ten counts were recorded for this clonotype. The V and J genes are TRBV7-9 and TRBJ2-7; no reliable D call. V was clipped by 1 base and J by 4 bases, with 14 bases between them. Germline loops: CDR1 SEHNR, CDR2 FQNEAQ (reference sequence). This CDR3 comprises 15 residues. The CDR3 DNA follows: TGTGCCAGCAGCTTAGACCCGCTCTGGGGATACGAGCAGTACTTC. It translates to CASSLDPLWGYEQYF.

This clonotype has at least ten counts. The genes are TRBV12-3 or TRBV12-4 and TRBJ1-1, with 7 bases that match TRBD1. Trimming took 5 bases from V and 11 from J; bases not matched to a gene: 14. This CDR3 contains 14 residues. The CDR3 loop is CASSPLTGVAEAFF. The DNA of the CDR3 is TGTGCCAGCAGTCCTCTTACAGGGGTAGCAGAGGCTTTCTTT.

The rearrangement uses TRBV4-3 and TRBJ1-2; TRBD1 matches 7 bases. This CDR3 is built from 14 residues. V gave up 4 bases and J gave up 7 bases; unmatched junction bases: 9. Germline V gene lookup returns CDR1 LGHNA and CDR2 YSLEER. Written as DNA, the CDR3 is TGCGCCAGCAGCCGTTACGGGGCAGGGGGTGGCTACACCTTC. It yields the protein CASSRYGAGGGYTF.

This clonotype was picked up many times. J is TRBJ1-1 and V is TRBV20-1, with 7 bases identical to TRBD1. The CDR3 covers 13 residues. CDR1 and CDR2 from the germline V gene are DFQATT and SNEGSKA (reference sequence). The V and J ends lost 5 bases and 4 bases, in that order; junction bases with no gene match: 7. CDR3 bases: TGCAGTGCTGCCGAATACAGGGGCACTGAAGCTTTCTTT. Protein sequence: CSAAEYRGTEAFF.

The chain employs TRBV3-1 and TRBJ2-5, with no clear D. The CDR3 has 13 amino acids. V was shortened by 1 base and J by 4 bases, with 7 bases between the two germline ends. Germline loops: CDR1 LGHDT, CDR2 YNNKEL (reference sequence). For the CDR3, the DNA is TGTGCCAGCAGCCAAGGGCGAGGAGAGACCCAGTACTTC. Its translation is CASSQGRGETQYF.

The J gene is TRBJ2-1, the V gene TRBV10-2; TRBD2 matches 7 bases. CDR3 length: 13 residues. Germline V gives CDR1 WSHSY, CDR2 SAAADI. V was clipped by 8 bases and J by 6 bases; unmatched bases: 7. CDR3 protein: CASGGLDLNEQFF. The CDR3 nucleotides are TGCGCCAGCGGTGGACTAGACCTCAATGAGCAGTTCTTC.

The CDR3 DNA follows: TGTGCCAGCAGCCGCACCCCGGGGGTCCAAGAGACCCAGTACTTC. Protein: CASSRTPGVQETQYF. The chain recombines TRBV7-9 with TRBJ2-5, with a possible D match to TRBD2 (6 bases). The CDR3 has 15 amino acids. Germline assignment: CDR1 SEHNR and CDR2 FQNEAQ (reference sequence). V lost 5 bases, J lost 1 base, and 14 bases lay in between.

At least ten counts were recorded for this clonotype. The chain has TRBV20-1 and TRBJ2-5; D could derive from TRBD1 or TRBD2 (6 bases each). Germline CDR1 reads DFQATT; CDR2 reads SNEGSKA (reference sequence). The V and J ends lost 6 bases and 2 bases respectively, with 16 bases between them. The CDR3 sequence is 14 residues long. The CDR3 protein is CSAGLLGTQETQYF. The CDR3 DNA is TGCAGTGCCGGACTACTAGGGACACAAGAGACCCAGTACTTC.

In its sample, this clonotype was seen a few times. The chain links TRBV11-2 to TRBJ2-7; TRBD1 matches at 9 bases. This CDR3 has 15 amino acids. CDR1 is SGHAT and CDR2 is FQNNGV in the germline V gene. V trimming: 4 bases; J trimming: 1 base; junction bases outside the gene matches: 5. The CDR3 reads CASSWGTGPSYEQYF. CDR3 DNA: TGTGCCAGCAGCTGGGGGACAGGGCCTTCCTACGAGCAGTACTTC.

This clonotype was observed a few times. The V and J genes are TRBV20-1 and TRBJ1-6, with D possibly being TRBD1 (5 bases). Trimming removed 1 base from V and 3 bases from J, with 10 bases in between. This CDR3 region has 15 residues. Germline V CDR1 and CDR2: DFQATT, SNEGSKA (reference sequence). The CDR3, as DNA: TGCAGTGCTAGAGCCGTCGGGGGCTATAATTCACCCCTCCACTTT. It translates to CSARAVGGYNSPLHF.

This clonotype was seen repeatedly, ten times or more. CDR3 sequence: CAVNRGTEAFF. The CDR3 DNA sequence: TGTGCCGTAAACAGGGGTACGGAAGCTTTCTTT. The rearrangement joins TRBV5-5 to TRBJ1-1, with TRBD1 matching 7 bases. CDR3 length: 11 amino acids. The V segment lost 10 bases and the J segment 8 bases; nucleotides outside the gene matches: 8. Germline CDR1 reads SGHKS; CDR2 reads YYEKEE (reference sequence).

The table lists this clonotype with many counts. J is TRBJ2-3 and V is TRBV5-1, with 9 positions matching TRBD2. The V gene's germline CDR1 is SGHRS and CDR2 YFSETQ. Unmatched junction bases numbered 11, after V lost 5 bases and J lost 4 bases. The CDR3 runs to 16 residues. CDR3 protein: CASRSGLAMSPDTQYF. The CDR3 nucleotides read TGCGCCAGCAGGTCCGGACTAGCGATGTCCCCAGATACGCAGTATTTT.

This clonotype was observed at least ten times. The rearrangement joins TRBV5-1 to TRBJ2-2; 8 positions match TRBD1. This CDR3 is built from 13 residues. Germline trimming cut 4 bases from V and 7 bases from J; bases unmatched to any gene: 3. Germline V gene data show CDR1 as SGHRS and CDR2 as YFSETQ. The CDR3 DNA is TGCGCCAGCAGCCCAGGGGGCCACGGGGAGCTGTTTTTT. It specifies CASSPGGHGELFF.

The J gene is TRBJ1-1, the V gene TRBV7-2; D perhaps matches TRBD1 (6 bases). V was cut by 1 base and J by 3 bases, with 9 bases left in between. The CDR3 covers 14 residues. Germline V gives CDR1 SGHTA, CDR2 FQGNSA. The CDR3 region has the DNA TGTGCCAGCAGCTTAGTGGGGGGGCACACTGAAGCTTTCTTT. Protein: CASSLVGGHTEAFF.

The chain is built from TRBV7-3 and TRBJ2-2, with 9 bases lining up with TRBD1. The CDR3 has 19 residues. Germline CDR1 SGHTA, CDR2 FQGTGA. V was pared by 5 bases and J by 5 bases, with 18 bases of the junction left unmatched. The CDR3 loop is CASSLGQGRWPSSTGELFF. The CDR3 DNA is TGTGCCAGCAGCCTAGGACAGGGGAGGTGGCCAAGCTCTACCGGGGAGCTGTTTTTT.

This clonotype came up a few times. The chain has TRBV7-8 and TRBJ1-1; the D gene is possibly TRBD1 (6 bases). Germline CDR1 and CDR2: SGHVS and FQNEAQ. This CDR3 has 15 residues. V was clipped by 4 bases and J by 0 bases, with 12 bases between them. CDR3 in amino acids: CASSWGTGMNTEAFF. In DNA, the CDR3 is TGTGCCAGCAGCTGGGGAACAGGGATGAACACTGAAGCTTTCTTT.